This T cell receptor beta chain was recovered during a study of T cell responses to AZD1222 COVID-19 vaccine. General study points: Nearly half of spike-specific TCRs reportedly go after variant regions that carry no mutations. Elevations in Spike-specific TCR breadth and depth followed administration of two AZD1222 doses.

Second-dose schedules of about 4 or about 12 weeks were combined. This clone has only a few counts. What it binds is not known. Clones were sequenced by immunoSEQ multiplex PCR, and TCRdb holds only the in-frame ones, with some missing. The data hold about 60,000 clones, with about 80% observed a single time. The CDR3 sequence is 11 residues long. CDR1 and CDR2 (germline): DFQATT, SNEGSKA (reference sequence). V was shortened by 0 bases and J by 8 bases, with 6 bases between the two germline ends. This sequence originates from an adult who received the AZD1222 COVID-19 vaccine. The sample in question was peripheral blood, obtained 28 days after the second AZD1222 dose. The chain couples TRBV20-1 to TRBJ2-3, with D unclear. DNA for the CDR3: TGCAGTGCTAGAGATCCCAGTACGCAGTATTTT. This encodes CSARDPSTQYF.